Reported below is one TCR beta chain. The repertoire was sequenced with immunoSEQ multiplex PCR; TCRdb's copy has only in-frame clones and lacks some. In the table there are 150,000 to 200,000 clones, roughly four fifths of which are singletons. In germline, CDR1 is SGHTA, CDR2 FQGNSA. With V trimmed by 5 bases and J by 5 bases, 8 bases remained unmatched. The CDR3 is 14 amino acids. The data were obtained in a study of blood T cell repertoires in COVID-19. Study as a whole: PBMCs, B-cell-depleted T cells, or T cells provided the cDNA or gDNA that made up the material.

Seattle participants joined during active infection and were tracked over time. The sequencing input was peripheral blood. The TCR comes from a woman between 65 and 79 years old with COVID-19, enrolled during active disease. The chain uses TRBV7-2 and TRBJ2-7, with TRBD1 matching over 8 bases. The CDR3 sequence is CASSQGASRDEQYF. In DNA form, the CDR3 reads TGTGCCAGCAGCCAGGGGGCCTCCCGGGACGAGCAGTACTTC.